This T cell receptor (beta chain) was sequenced during a study of CD8 T cells in Susac syndrome. Trimming cost V 4 bases and J 6 bases, with 11 bases left between them. CDR1 SGDLS and CDR2 YYNGEE come from the germline V gene. CDR3 length: 14 residues. RNA amounts of roughly 0.5 to 1 ug underwent reverse transcription with random hexamers. TCRdb re-analysed the immunoSEQ multiplex PCR reads in MiXCR, keeping a single row per CDR3 protein. The sample yields about 180,000 distinct CDR3 sequences, approximately 94% seen once. The chain has TRBV9 and TRBJ1-6; a possible D gene is TRBD1 (5 bases). Sequencing was performed on CD4+ T cells from PBMCs. This clonotype was obtained from a human donor with multiple sclerosis. The CDR3 reads CASSRAGGNSPLHF. As DNA, the CDR3 is TGTGCCAGCAGCCGGGCGGGGGGTAATTCACCCCTCCACTTT.